This T cell receptor (beta chain) was retrieved from a study of blood T cell repertoires in COVID-19. The CDR3 contains 14 residues. Trimming left V 4 bases short and J 9 bases short, with 16 bases between. Germline CDR1 is MRHNA and CDR2 is SNTAGT. Sequenced by immunoSEQ multiplex PCR; TCRdb stores in-frame clones only, minus some. In the table there are tens of thousands of clones, more than 55% of which are singletons. The sequence was obtained from a woman between 55 and 75 years old who had been exposed to COVID-19. Sequenced: PBMCs or T cells enriched from blood (not recorded which). V usage is TRBV6-4 and J usage is TRBJ2-1; D not resolved. This CDR3 reads CASSVDEEIGEQFF. The CDR3, as DNA: TGTGCCAGCAGTGTAGACGAGGAGATTGGTGAGCAGTTCTTC.